This T cell receptor beta chain comes out of a study of blood T cell repertoires in COVID-19. Overall study: Both acute and convalescent COVID-19 samples were obtained from the United States, Italy and Spain. Sources were T cells, B-cell-depleted T cells, or PBMCs; the material itself was cDNA or gDNA.

J lost 2 bases, V lost 5 bases, and 10 bases had no gene match. The CDR3 spans 16 residues. The V gene's germline CDR1 is PRHDT and CDR2 FYEKMQ (reference sequence). The assay was immunoSEQ multiplex PCR, and TCRdb's table has in-frame clones only and misses some. The sample shows about 270,000 clones, roughly 86% of them seen only once. The receptor's source is a man between 35 and 55 years old who had recovered from COVID-19. Sequencing was carried out using peripheral blood. The chain combines TRBV13 with TRBJ1-2, with 8 bases lining up with TRBD1. The CDR3 loop reads CASSPSTGVLNYGYTF. CDR3 sequence (DNA): TGTGCCAGCAGCCCATCGACAGGGGTATTAAACTATGGCTACACCTTC.